Here is one T cell receptor (beta chain) with its context. These data belong to a study of blood T cell repertoires in COVID-19. Overall study context: Samples representing acute and convalescent COVID-19 were sourced from the United States, Italy and Spain. Sources were T cells, B-cell-depleted T cells, or PBMCs; the material itself was cDNA or gDNA.

In the authors' methods: Using reference gene primer amplification, nucleated cell counts were estimated. The table came from immunoSEQ multiplex PCR; TCRdb's copy has only in-frame clones and leaves some out. V, J and clone size are taken as reported in that table, and D and trimming were inferred from the DNA itself. This sample carries about 200,000 clones, 83% of them seen once, and the ten largest clones take around 2.3%. The V segment lost 5 bases and the J segment 4 bases; nucleotides outside the gene matches: 6. The CDR3 is 15 residues long. Germline-derived CDR1 and CDR2 are SGHVS and FQNEAQ.

The sequence came from a woman in her 40s with active or convalescent COVID-19. What was sequenced was peripheral blood. This chain joins TRBV7-8 and TRBJ1-1; the match to TRBD1 covers 11 bases. CDR3 sequence (DNA): TGTGCCAGCAGCGCCTCCGGGACAGGGGGCACTGAAGCTTTCTTT. This encodes CASSASGTGGTEAFF. The complete variable domain, with remaining parts taken from reference TRBV7-8 and TRBJ1-1, reads GAGVSQSPRYKVAKRGQDVALRCDPISGHVSLFWYQQALGQGPEFLTYFQNEAQLDKSGLPSDRFFAERPEGSVSTLKIQRTQQEDSAVYLCASSASGTGGTEAFFGQGTRLTVV.